These T cell receptor beta chains were read from a single sample in a study of blood T cell repertoires in COVID-19. Generated by immunoSEQ multiplex PCR, the TCRdb table keeps only in-frame clones and is missing some. The sample yields 120,000 or so clones, about 80% seen once. Sequencing was carried out using peripheral blood. Every receptor here comes from a woman aged 50 to 60 with acute or convalescent COVID-19. Both conserved end residues are part of each CDR3.

j_gene,v_gene,CDR3aa
TRBJ1-2,TRBV6-6,CASTTGYEGYTF
TRBJ1-3,TRBV15,CATSSAGTGNTIYF
TRBJ1-2,TRBV2,CASSTQGHGYTF
TRBJ1-4,TRBV7-2,CASSPASGAMGEKLFF
TRBJ1-3,TRBV5-1,CASSLTQETSGNTIYF
TRBJ2-7,TRBV19,CASSSREGHEQYF
TRBJ1-5,TRBV30,CAWSVRGQGGQPQHF
TRBJ2-1,TRBV29-1,CSVRQGARGDEQFF
TRBJ1-2,TRBV5-5,CASSLNGRNYGYTF
TRBJ1-1,TRBV29-1,CSVRGQGASEAFF
TRBJ2-1,TRBV5-1,CASSFTASGGSYNEQFF
TRBJ2-3,TRBV6-6,CASRNREKSTDTQYF
TRBJ2-1,TRBV11-2,CASSLEEQGWTYNEQFF
TRBJ2-4,TRBV6-5,CASKGVSKNIQYF
TRBJ1-1,TRBV10-3,CAIGQGSNTEAFF
TRBJ1-5,TRBV28,CASRNSGPSNQPQHF
TRBJ2-7,TRBV7-3,CASSLDSERGLYEQYF
TRBJ1-1,TRBV24-1,CATSDFPLYILNTEAFF
TRBJ1-5,TRBV19,CASSIDDGNNQPQHF
TRBJ1-4,TRBV28,CASRKKGDEKLFF
TRBJ1-5,TRBV6-6,CASGKGEAQPQHF
TRBJ2-7,TRBV7-6,CASSLAGAGQKYEQYF
TRBJ1-2,TRBV5-1,CASSPPTGIYGYTF
TRBJ1-5,TRBV10-3,CAISEYAGGQPQHF
TRBJ2-7,TRBV18,CASSPPTPTYEQYF
TRBJ2-7,TRBV9,CASSERDFSYEQYF
TRBJ2-7,TRBV7-9,CASSLMDFSYEQYF
TRBJ1-1,TRBV11-2,CASSPIQGAAFF
TRBJ1-5,TRBV21-1,CARKQGPNQPQHF
TRBJ1-1,TRBV21-1,CASSKAESGQGASVEAFF
TRBJ1-4,TRBV11-2,CASSLAYGQGNEKLFF
TRBJ1-2,TRBV12-3/TRBV12-4,CASSLVRGAGYTF
TRBJ1-1,TRBV18,CASSRLTGEGTEAFF
TRBJ1-4,TRBV6-5,CASSYSGGPKLFF
TRBJ1-2,TRBV30,CAWSPRKDGYTF